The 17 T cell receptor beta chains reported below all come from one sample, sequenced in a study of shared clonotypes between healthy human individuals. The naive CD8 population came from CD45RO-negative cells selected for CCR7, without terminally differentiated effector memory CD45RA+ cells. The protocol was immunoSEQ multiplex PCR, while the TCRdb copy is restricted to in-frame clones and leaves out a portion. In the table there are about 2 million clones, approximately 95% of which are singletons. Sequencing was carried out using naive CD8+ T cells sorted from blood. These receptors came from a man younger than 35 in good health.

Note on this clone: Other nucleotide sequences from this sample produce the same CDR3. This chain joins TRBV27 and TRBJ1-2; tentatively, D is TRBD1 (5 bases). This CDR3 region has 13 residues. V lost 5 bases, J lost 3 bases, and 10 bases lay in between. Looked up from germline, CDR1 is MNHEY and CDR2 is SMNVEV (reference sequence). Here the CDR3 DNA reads TGTGCCAGCAGTCTGGGGCAGGACTATGGCTACACCTTC. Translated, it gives CASSLGQDYGYTF.

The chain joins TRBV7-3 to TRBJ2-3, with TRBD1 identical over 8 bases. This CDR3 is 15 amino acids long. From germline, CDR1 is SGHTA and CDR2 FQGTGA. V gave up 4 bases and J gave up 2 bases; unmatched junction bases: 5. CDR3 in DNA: TGTGCCAGCAGCTCCCAGGGGGCGGTCACAGATACGCAGTATTTT. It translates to CASSSQGAVTDTQYF.

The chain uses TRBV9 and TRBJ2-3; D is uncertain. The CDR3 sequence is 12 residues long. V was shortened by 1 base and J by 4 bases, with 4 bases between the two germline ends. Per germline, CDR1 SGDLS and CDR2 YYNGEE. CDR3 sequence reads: CASSVNSDTQYF. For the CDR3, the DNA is TGTGCCAGCAGCGTAAACTCAGATACGCAGTATTTT. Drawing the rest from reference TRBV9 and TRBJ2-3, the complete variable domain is DSGVTQTPKHLITATGQRVTLRCSPRSGDLSVYWYQQSLDQGLQFLIQYYNGEERAKGNILERFSAQQFPDLHSELNLSSLELGDSALYFCASSVNSDTQYFGPGTRLTVL.

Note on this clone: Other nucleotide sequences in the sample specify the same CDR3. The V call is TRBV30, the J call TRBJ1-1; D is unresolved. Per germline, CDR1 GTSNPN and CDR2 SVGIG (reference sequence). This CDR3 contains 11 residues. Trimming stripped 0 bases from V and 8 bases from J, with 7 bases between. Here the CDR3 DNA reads TGTGCCTGGAGTGTCGGGTTAGAAGCTTTCTTT. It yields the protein CAWSVGLEAFF.

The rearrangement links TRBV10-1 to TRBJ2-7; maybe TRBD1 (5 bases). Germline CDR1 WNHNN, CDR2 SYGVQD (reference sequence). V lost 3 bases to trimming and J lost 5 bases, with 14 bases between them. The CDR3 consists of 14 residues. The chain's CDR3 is CASSEGQGSDEQYF. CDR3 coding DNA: TGCGCCAGCAGTGAAGGGCAGGGATCAGACGAGCAGTACTTC.

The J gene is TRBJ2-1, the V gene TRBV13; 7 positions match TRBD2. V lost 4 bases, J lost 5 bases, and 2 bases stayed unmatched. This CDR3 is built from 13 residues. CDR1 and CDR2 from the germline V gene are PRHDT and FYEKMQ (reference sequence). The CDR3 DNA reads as TGTGCCAGCAGCTCGCTAGCGGACAATGAGCAGTTCTTC. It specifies CASSSLADNEQFF.

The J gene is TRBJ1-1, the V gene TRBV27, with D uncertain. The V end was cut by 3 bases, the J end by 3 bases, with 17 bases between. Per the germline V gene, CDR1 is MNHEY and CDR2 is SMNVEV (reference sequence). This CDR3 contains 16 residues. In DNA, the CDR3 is TGTGCCAGCAGTTTTCCCAGGACGGCACCCGACACTGAAGCTTTCTTT. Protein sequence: CASSFPRTAPDTEAFF.

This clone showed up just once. Here the CDR3 reads CASSFSGGGAYEQYF. The CDR3 DNA is TGTGCCAGCAGTTTCAGCGGGGGGGGCGCGTACGAGCAGTACTTC. V and J are TRBV28 and TRBJ2-7; 10 bases align to TRBD2. Germline lookup yields CDR1 MDHEN and CDR2 SYDVKM. The CDR3 sequence is 15 residues long. After removal of 3 bases from V and 4 bases from J, the junction contained 6 bases not matched to a gene.

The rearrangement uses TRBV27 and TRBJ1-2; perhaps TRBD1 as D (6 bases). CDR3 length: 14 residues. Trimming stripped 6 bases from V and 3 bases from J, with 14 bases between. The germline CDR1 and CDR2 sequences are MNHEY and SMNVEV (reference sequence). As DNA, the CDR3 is TGTGCCAGCAGGATCCGGGGGGCGGACTATGGCTACACCTTC. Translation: CASRIRGADYGYTF.

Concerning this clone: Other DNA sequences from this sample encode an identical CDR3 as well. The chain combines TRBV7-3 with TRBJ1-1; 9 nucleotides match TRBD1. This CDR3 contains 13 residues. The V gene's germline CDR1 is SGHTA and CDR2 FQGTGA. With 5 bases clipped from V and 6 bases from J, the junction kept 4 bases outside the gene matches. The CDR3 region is CASSPGTGSEAFF. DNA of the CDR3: TGTGCCAGCAGCCCCGGGACAGGGTCTGAAGCTTTCTTT.

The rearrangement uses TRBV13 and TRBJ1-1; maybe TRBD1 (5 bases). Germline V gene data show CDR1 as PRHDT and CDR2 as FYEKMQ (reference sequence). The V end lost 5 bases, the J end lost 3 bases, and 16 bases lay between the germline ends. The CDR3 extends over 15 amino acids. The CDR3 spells CASSLRGEGYTEAFF. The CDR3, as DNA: TGTGCCAGCAGCCTCCGGGGGGAGGGTTACACTGAAGCTTTCTTT. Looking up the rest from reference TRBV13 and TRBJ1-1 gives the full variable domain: AAGVIQSPRHLIKEKRETATLKCYPIPRHDTVYWYQQGPGQDPQFLISFYEKMQSDKGSIPDRFSAQQFSDYHSELNMSSLELGDSALYFCASSLRGEGYTEAFFGQGTRLTVV.

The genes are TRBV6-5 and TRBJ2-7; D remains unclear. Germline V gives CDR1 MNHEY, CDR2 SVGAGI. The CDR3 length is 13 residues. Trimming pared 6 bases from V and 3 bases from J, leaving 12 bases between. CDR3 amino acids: CASSPARIYEQYF. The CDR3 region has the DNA TGTGCCAGCAGCCCCGCGAGGATCTACGAGCAGTACTTC.

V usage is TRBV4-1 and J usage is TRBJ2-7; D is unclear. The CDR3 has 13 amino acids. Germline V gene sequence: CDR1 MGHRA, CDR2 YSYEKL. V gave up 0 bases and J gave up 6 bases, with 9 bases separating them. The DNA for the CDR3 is TGCGCCAGCAGCCAAGATCTCATTACCGAGCAGTACTTC. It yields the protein CASSQDLITEQYF.

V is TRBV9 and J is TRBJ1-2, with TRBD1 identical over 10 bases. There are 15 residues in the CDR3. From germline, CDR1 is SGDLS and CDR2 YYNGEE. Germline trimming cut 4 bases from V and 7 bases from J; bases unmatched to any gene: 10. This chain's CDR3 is CASSPGTGDRSGYTF. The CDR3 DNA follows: TGTGCCAGCAGCCCCGGGACAGGGGATCGGTCTGGCTACACCTTC.

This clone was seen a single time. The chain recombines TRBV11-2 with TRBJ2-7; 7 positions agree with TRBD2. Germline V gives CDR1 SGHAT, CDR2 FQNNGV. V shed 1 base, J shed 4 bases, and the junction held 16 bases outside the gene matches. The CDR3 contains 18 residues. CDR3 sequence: CASSLVSSVVAGAYEQYF. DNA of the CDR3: TGTGCCAGCAGCTTAGTTAGTTCGGTTGTGGCGGGAGCGTACGAGCAGTACTTC.

The CDR3 nucleotides are TGTGCCAGCAGTGATTCAGGGGAAAAGCAGTATTTT. Amino acids: CASSDSGEKQYF. The chain joins TRBV25-1 to TRBJ2-3; the D gene is possibly TRBD1 (6 bases). V gave up 3 bases and J gave up 11 bases, with 12 bases separating them. Per the germline V gene, CDR1 is MGHDK and CDR2 is SYGVNS. The CDR3 has 12 amino acids.

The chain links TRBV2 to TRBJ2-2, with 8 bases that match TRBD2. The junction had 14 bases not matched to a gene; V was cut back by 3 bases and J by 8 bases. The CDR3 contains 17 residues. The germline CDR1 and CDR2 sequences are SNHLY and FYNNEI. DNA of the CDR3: TGTGCCAGCAGTGAGCCCCCGGGACTAGGGGCCACGGGGGAGCTGTTTTTT. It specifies CASSEPPGLGATGELFF.